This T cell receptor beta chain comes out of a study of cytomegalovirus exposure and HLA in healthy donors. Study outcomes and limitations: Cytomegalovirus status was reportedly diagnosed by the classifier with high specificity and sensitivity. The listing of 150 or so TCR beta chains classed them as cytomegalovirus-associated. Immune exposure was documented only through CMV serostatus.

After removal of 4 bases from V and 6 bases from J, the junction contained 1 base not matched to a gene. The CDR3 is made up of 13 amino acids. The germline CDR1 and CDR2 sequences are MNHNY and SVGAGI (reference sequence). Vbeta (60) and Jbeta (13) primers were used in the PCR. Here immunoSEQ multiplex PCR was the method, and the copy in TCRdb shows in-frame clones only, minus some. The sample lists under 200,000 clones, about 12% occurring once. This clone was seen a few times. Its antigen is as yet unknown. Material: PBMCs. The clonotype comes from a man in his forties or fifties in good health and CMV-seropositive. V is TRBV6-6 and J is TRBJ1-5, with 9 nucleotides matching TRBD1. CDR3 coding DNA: TGTGCCAGCAGTTTGGACAGGGGTCAGCCCCAGCATTTT. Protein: CASSLDRGQPQHF.